Below, 6 T cell receptor beta chains from the same sample are listed, as sequenced in a study of cytomegalovirus exposure and HLA in healthy donors. Primers: 60 Vbeta forward and 13 Jbeta reverse. Some clones are missing from TCRdb's copy, which holds only in-frame ones; the method was immunoSEQ multiplex PCR. The data show about 160,000 clones, approximately 81% seen once. Sequenced: PBMCs. The receptors stem from a woman aged 25 to 39 in good health and CMV-seropositive.

The V gene is TRBV6-6, the J gene TRBJ1-1; D gene unclear. Germline CDR1 MNHNY, CDR2 SVGAGI (reference sequence). V was cut by 6 bases and J by 0 bases, with 11 bases left in between. The CDR3 length is 14 residues. The CDR3 reads CASSTDTLNTEAFF. The CDR3 DNA sequence: TGTGCCAGCAGCACAGACACTTTGAACACTGAAGCTTTCTTT.

V gene TRBV5-1 combines with J gene TRBJ2-1, with D unclear. The CDR3 spans 16 residues. The V end lost 6 bases, the J end lost 6 bases, and 22 bases lay between the germline ends. Per germline, CDR1 SGHRS and CDR2 YFSETQ. The CDR3 reads CASTLQLGHSLNEQFF. CDR3 sequence (DNA): TGCGCCAGCACTCTCCAACTTGGGCATTCTCTCAATGAGCAGTTCTTC.

This rearrangement joins TRBV27 to TRBJ1-1; the D is unclear. V gave up 6 bases and J gave up 3 bases, with 17 bases separating them. There are 15 residues in the CDR3. Germline CDR1 is MNHEY and CDR2 is SMNVEV (reference sequence). CDR3 in amino acids: CASRLRPGSHTEAFF. The CDR3 DNA is TGTGCCAGCAGACTCCGCCCGGGGTCGCACACTGAAGCTTTCTTT.

This rearrangement joins TRBV7-2 to TRBJ1-2; 7 positions match TRBD1. V was pared by 4 bases and J by 4 bases, with 3 bases of the junction left unmatched. Germline V gene sequence: CDR1 SGHTA, CDR2 FQGNSA. The length of the CDR3 is 13 residues. CDR3 bases: TGTGCCAGCAGCTGGGGACAGCGCTATGGCTACACCTTC. Protein: CASSWGQRYGYTF.

This sequence joins TRBV6-6 and TRBJ2-7, with 9 bases fitting TRBD2. Looked up from germline, CDR1 is MNHNY and CDR2 is SVGAGI (reference sequence). V was pared by 6 bases and J by 9 bases, with 9 bases of the junction left unmatched. The CDR3 sequence is 13 residues long. For the CDR3, the DNA is TGTGCCAGCAGCATTAGGGCGCGGGGGGGGCAGTACTTC. Protein sequence: CASSIRARGGQYF.

The V and J genes are TRBV2 and TRBJ1-5; 8 bases map to TRBD1. Looked up from germline, CDR1 is SNHLY and CDR2 is FYNNEI. The J segment lost 7 bases and the V segment lost 5 bases, leaving 4 bases of the junction unmatched. The CDR3 is 13 amino acids. As DNA, the CDR3 is TGTGCCAGCAGTAAAGACAGGGGCCAGCCCCAGCATTTT. Encoded protein: CASSKDRGQPQHF.